A selection of T cell receptor beta chains follows, all from one sample in a study of cytomegalovirus exposure and HLA in healthy donors. Data came from immunoSEQ multiplex PCR; TCRdb stores just in-frame clones and leaves some out. This sample has roughly 170,000 clones, with roughly 80% found just once. Material: PBMCs. Receptor source: a boy between 5 and 17 years old in good health and CMV-seronegative. Both conserved end residues are part of each CDR3. A D gene is named only where the DNA matches it firmly. Clone size appears in some rows only: once, few, many, or a class for an expanded clone.

clone_size	cdr3_length	v_call	d_call	j_call	cdr3_aa	cdr3_nt
once	15	TRBV9	.	TRBJ1-5	CASSVDGNSNQPQHF	TGTGCCAGCAGCGTAGACGGGAACAGCAATCAGCCCCAGCATTTT
.	15	TRBV4-1	TRBD1	TRBJ1-5	CASSRDRGSREPQHF	TGCGCCAGCAGCCGGGACAGGGGATCCAGGGAGCCCCAGCATTTT
once	15	TRBV5-1	TRBD2	TRBJ2-1	CASSSRLAGGNEQFF	TGCGCCAGCAGCTCCAGACTAGCGGGGGGCAATGAGCAGTTCTTC
.	16	TRBV30	TRBD1	TRBJ1-2	CAWRATGGIANYGYTF	TGTGCCTGGAGAGCGACAGGGGGAATAGCTAACTATGGCTACACCTTC
.	13	TRBV12-5	.	TRBJ2-2	CASAPDLGGELFF	TGTGCTAGTGCCCCGGACTTAGGCGGGGAGCTGTTTTTT
.	16	TRBV27	TRBD2	TRBJ2-3	CASSFGLAGGQDTQYF	TGTGCCAGCAGTTTTGGCCTAGCGGGAGGGCAAGATACGCAGTATTTT
.	16	TRBV5-6	.	TRBJ1-5	CASSSSGQLQGQPQHF	TGTGCCAGCAGCTCTAGTGGACAGCTCCAAGGTCAGCCCCAGCATTTT
.	14	TRBV5-3	.	TRBJ1-2	CARSNTGWAYGYTF	TGTGCCAGAAGCAATACAGGGTGGGCCTATGGCTACACCTTC
.	14	TRBV18	.	TRBJ2-5	CASSPSFGGETQYF	TGTGCCAGCTCACCAAGCTTCGGGGGAGAGACCCAGTACTTC
.	18	TRBV30	TRBD1	TRBJ2-1	CAWRGTGKNSETYNEQFF	TGTGCCTGGAGGGGGACAGGGAAGAATAGCGAAACCTACAATGAGCAGTTCTTC
once	15	TRBV7-6	TRBD2	TRBJ2-1	CASSFSGSSYNEQFF	TGTGCCAGCAGTTTTAGCGGGAGCTCCTACAATGAGCAGTTCTTC
.	13	TRBV7-2	.	TRBJ1-1	CASSLRVQLEAFF	TGTGCCAGCAGCTTACGGGTCCAGCTTGAAGCTTTCTTT
.	20	TRBV14	TRBD2	TRBJ2-3	CASSHEPGTSGDSSTDTQYF	TGTGCCAGCAGCCACGAACCCGGGACTAGCGGTGATTCTAGCACAGATACGCAGTATTTT
.	15	TRBV9	TRBD1	TRBJ2-1	CASSEQGDSYNEQFF	TGTGCCAGCAGCGAACAGGGGGACTCCTACAATGAGCAGTTCTTC
.	15	TRBV18	TRBD1	TRBJ2-3	CASSAGTGLPDTQYF	TGTGCCAGCTCGGCCGGGACAGGGTTGCCCGATACGCAGTATTTT
once	14	TRBV11-2	.	TRBJ2-7	CASSLVGSSYEQYF	TGTGCCAGCAGCTTAGTTGGGAGCTCCTACGAGCAGTACTTC
.	16	TRBV10-2	TRBD2	TRBJ2-7	CASSPGLAGISYEQYF	TGCGCCAGCAGCCCCGGACTAGCGGGGATCTCCTACGAGCAGTACTTC
few	13	TRBV19	.	TRBJ2-6	CASRAYGANVLTF	TGTGCCAGCAGGGCTTACGGGGCCAACGTCCTGACTTTC
.	14	TRBV7-2	TRBD2	TRBJ2-1	CASSLTSGLNEQFF	TGTGCCAGCAGCCTGACTAGCGGGTTGAATGAGCAGTTCTTC
.	15	TRBV11-2	.	TRBJ1-1	CASSEGGRRGTEAFF	TGTGCCAGCAGCGAGGGGGGGAGACGGGGCACTGAAGCTTTCTTT
.	14	TRBV30	.	TRBJ2-4	CAWSVGQAKNIQYF	TGTGCCTGGAGTGTCGGACAGGCCAAAAACATTCAGTACTTC
.	15	TRBV4-1	TRBD1	TRBJ1-4	CASSQGQGGNEKLFF	TGCGCCAGCAGCCAAGGACAGGGCGGGAATGAAAAACTGTTTTTT
.	15	TRBV7-8	TRBD1	TRBJ2-1	CASSERTGTRDEQFF	TGTGCCAGCAGCGAAAGGACAGGGACGCGCGATGAGCAGTTCTTC
.	18	TRBV7-9	TRBD2	TRBJ2-3	CSSSPSLAGGLETDTQYF	TGTTCCAGCAGCCCCTCTCTAGCGGGGGGGCTCGAGACAGATACGCAGTATTTT
.	15	TRBV10-3	TRBD1	TRBJ2-3	CAISESVRGPDTQYF	TGTGCCATCAGTGAGTCGGTCAGGGGGCCAGATACGCAGTATTTT
.	16	TRBV6-1	.	TRBJ1-6	CASSGFGDNYNSPLHF	TGTGCCAGCAGTGGATTCGGGGACAACTATAATTCACCCCTCCACTTT
.	15	TRBV4-1	TRBD1	TRBJ1-1	CASSHQTGVNTEAFF	TGCGCCAGCAGCCACCAAACAGGGGTGAACACTGAAGCTTTCTTT
.	14	TRBV2	.	TRBJ2-3	CASSKIALPDTQYF	TGTGCCAGCAGTAAAATAGCGTTGCCAGATACGCAGTATTTT
.	15	TRBV7-9	TRBD1	TRBJ1-2	CASSPNRGPLYGYTF	TGTGCCAGCAGCCCTAACAGGGGACCCCTCTATGGCTACACCTTC
.	13	TRBV9	.	TRBJ1-1	CASSVGGRTEAFF	TGTGCCAGCAGCGTAGGTGGGCGAACTGAAGCTTTCTTT
.	14	TRBV10-3	.	TRBJ2-1	CAISEGRGYNEQFF	TGTGCCATCAGTGAGGGGAGGGGGTACAATGAGCAGTTCTTC
.	15	TRBV19	.	TRBJ1-1	CASSIGGTTNTEAFF	TGTGCCAGTAGTATAGGGGGGACTACTAACACTGAAGCTTTCTTT
.	15	TRBV11-2	TRBD1	TRBJ2-1	CASSGDRGVHNEQFF	TGTGCCAGCAGCGGGGACAGGGGGGTCCACAATGAGCAGTTCTTC
.	12	TRBV29-1	.	TRBJ1-2	CSVDRRSHGYTF	TGCAGCGTTGATCGGAGGAGTCATGGCTACACCTTC
.	15	TRBV4-2	.	TRBJ1-2	CASSQLPLGAHGYTF	TGTGCCAGCAGCCAGTTGCCGTTGGGGGCGCATGGCTACACCTTC
.	14	TRBV7-2	.	TRBJ2-2	CASSFRQDTGELFF	TGTGCCAGCAGCTTTAGACAGGACACCGGGGAGCTGTTTTTT
few	14	TRBV4-1	.	TRBJ1-2	CASSQEGAGYGYTF	TGCGCCAGCAGCCAAGAGGGCGCTGGCTATGGCTACACCTTC
.	15	TRBV5-4	.	TRBJ2-5	CASSLGPGAQETQYF	TGTGCCAGCAGCTTGGGTCCAGGGGCCCAAGAGACCCAGTACTTC
.	16	TRBV30	TRBD1	TRBJ1-4	CAWTRTGGRTNEKLFF	TGTGCCTGGACGCGGACAGGGGGCAGGACTAATGAAAAACTGTTTTTT
once	14	TRBV15	TRBD1	TRBJ2-7	CATSRRDRGYEQYF	TGTGCCACCAGCAGAAGGGACAGGGGATACGAGCAGTACTTC
.	14	TRBV5-4	TRBD2	TRBJ2-5	CASSYGTTQETQYF	TGTGCCAGCAGTTACGGGACTACCCAAGAGACCCAGTACTTC
.	13	TRBV15	.	TRBJ1-2	CATSRAGIGGYTF	TGTGCCACCAGCAGAGCAGGGATAGGGGGCTACACCTTC
.	13	TRBV30	.	TRBJ2-7	CAWSVGRSYEQYF	TGTGCCTGGAGTGTAGGGAGGTCCTACGAGCAGTACTTC